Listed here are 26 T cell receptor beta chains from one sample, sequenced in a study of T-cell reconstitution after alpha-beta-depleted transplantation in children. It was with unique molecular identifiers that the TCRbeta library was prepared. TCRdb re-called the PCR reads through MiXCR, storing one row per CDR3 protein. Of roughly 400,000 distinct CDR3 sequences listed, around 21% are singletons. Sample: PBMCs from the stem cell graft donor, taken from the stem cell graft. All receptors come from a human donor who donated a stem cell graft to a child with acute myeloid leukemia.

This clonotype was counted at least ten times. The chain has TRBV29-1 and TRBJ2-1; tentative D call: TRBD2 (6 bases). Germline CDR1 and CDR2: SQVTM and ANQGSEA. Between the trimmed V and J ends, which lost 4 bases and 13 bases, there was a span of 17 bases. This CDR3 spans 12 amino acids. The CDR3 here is CSVGGGERSQFF. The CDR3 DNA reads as TGCAGCGTTGGGGGCGGGGAGCGCTCCCAGTTCTTC.

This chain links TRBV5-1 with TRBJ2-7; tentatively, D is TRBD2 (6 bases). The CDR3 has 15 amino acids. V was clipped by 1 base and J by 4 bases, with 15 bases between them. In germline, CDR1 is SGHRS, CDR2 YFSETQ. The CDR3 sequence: CASSLWGTSMYEQYF. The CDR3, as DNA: TGCGCCAGCAGCTTGTGGGGAACTAGCATGTACGAGCAGTACTTC.

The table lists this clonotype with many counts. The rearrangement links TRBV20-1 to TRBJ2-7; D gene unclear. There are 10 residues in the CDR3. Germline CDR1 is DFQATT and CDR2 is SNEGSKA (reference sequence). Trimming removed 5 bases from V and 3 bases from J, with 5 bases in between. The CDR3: CSASDYEQYF. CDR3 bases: TGCAGTGCTTCCGACTACGAGCAGTACTTC.

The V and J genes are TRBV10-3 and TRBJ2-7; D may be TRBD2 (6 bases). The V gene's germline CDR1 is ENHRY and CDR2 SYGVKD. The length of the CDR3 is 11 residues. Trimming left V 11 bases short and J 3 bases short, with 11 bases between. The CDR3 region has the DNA TGTGCCGTCGGGAGTTTCTACGAGCAGTACTTC. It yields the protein CAVGSFYEQYF.

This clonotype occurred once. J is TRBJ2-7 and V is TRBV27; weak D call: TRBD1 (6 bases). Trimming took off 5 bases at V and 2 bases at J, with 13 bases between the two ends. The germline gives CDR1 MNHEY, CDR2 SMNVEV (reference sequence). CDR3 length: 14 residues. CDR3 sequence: CASSRKTGAYEQYV. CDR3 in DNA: TGTGCCAGCAGTCGTAAGACAGGTGCCTACGAGCAGTACGTC.

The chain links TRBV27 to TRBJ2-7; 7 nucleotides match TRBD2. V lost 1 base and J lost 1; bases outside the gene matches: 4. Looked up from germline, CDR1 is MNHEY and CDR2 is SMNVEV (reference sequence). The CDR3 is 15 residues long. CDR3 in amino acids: CASSLWGGSSYEQYF. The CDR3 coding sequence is TGTGCCAGCAGTTTATGGGGCGGGAGTTCCTACGAGCAGTACTTC.

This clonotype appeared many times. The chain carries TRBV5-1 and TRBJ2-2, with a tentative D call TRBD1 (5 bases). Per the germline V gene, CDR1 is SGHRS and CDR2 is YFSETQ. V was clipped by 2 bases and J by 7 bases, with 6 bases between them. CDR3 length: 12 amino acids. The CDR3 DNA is TGCGCCAGCAGCTTTACAGGCGGGGAGCTGTTTTTT. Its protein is CASSFTGGELFF.

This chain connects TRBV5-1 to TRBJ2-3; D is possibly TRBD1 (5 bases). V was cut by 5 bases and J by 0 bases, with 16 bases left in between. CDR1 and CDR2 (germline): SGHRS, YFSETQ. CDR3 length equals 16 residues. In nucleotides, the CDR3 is TGCGCCAGCAGTCCTCTAGACAGAGCTAGCACAGATACGCAGTATTTT. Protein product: CASSPLDRASTDTQYF.

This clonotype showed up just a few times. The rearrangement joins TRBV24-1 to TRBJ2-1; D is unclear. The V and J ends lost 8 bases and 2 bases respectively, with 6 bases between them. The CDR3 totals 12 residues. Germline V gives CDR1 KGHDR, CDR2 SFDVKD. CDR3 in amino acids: CATTGTYNEQFF. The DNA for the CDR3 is TGTGCCACCACAGGAACCTACAATGAGCAGTTCTTC.

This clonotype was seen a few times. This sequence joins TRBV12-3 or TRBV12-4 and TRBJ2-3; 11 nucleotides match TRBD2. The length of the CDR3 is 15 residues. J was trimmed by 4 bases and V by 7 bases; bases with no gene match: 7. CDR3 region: CASTPGLADSDTQYF. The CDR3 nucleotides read TGTGCCAGCACCCCGGGACTAGCGGATTCAGATACGCAGTATTTT.

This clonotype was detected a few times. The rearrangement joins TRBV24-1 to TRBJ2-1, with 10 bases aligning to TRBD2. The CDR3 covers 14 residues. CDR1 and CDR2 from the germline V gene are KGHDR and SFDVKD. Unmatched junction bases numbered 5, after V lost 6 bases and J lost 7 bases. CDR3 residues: CATSSSGRYNEQFF. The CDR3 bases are TGTGCCACCAGTAGTAGCGGGAGGTATAATGAGCAGTTCTTC.

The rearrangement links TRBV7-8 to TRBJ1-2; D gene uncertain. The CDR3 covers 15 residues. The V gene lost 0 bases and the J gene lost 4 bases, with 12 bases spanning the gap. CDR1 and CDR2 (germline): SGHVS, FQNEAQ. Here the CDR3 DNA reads TGTGCCAGCAGCTTAGCTTCCGGTTCGGGCTATGGCTACACCTTC. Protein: CASSLASGSGYGYTF.

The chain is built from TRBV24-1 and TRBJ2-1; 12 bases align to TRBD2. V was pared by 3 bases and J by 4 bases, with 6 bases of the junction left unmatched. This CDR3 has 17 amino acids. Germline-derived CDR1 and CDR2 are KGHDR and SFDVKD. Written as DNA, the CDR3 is TGTGCCACCAGTGATCAGACTAGCGGGAGAGATTACAATGAGCAGTTCTTC. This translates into CATSDQTSGRDYNEQFF.

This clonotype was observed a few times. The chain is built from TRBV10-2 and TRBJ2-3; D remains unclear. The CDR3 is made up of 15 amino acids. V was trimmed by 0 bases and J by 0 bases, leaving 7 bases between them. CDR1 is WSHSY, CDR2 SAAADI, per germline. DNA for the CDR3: TGCGCCAGCAGTGAGTCGTCCGACAGCACAGATACGCAGTATTTT. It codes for CASSESSDSTDTQYF.

CDR3 coding DNA: TGCAGTGCTAGGCTTCCCGGGACACCCTCCTACGAGCAGTACTTC. Its translation is CSARLPGTPSYEQYF. The chain is built from TRBV20-1 and TRBJ2-7; D possibly corresponds to TRBD1 (6 bases). Germline CDR1 and CDR2: DFQATT and SNEGSKA (reference sequence). V was pared by 3 bases and J by 0 bases, with 15 bases between. The CDR3 has 15 amino acids.

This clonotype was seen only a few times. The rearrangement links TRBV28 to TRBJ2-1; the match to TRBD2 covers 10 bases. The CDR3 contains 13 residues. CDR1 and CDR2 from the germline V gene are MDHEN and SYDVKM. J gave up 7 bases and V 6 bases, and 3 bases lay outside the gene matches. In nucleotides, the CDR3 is TGTGCCAGCAGGAGCGGGAGGGTTAATGAGCAGTTCTTC. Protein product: CASRSGRVNEQFF.

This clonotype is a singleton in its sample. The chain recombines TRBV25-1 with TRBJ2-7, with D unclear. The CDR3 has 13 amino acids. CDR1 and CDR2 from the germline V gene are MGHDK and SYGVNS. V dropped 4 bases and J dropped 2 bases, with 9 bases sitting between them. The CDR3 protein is CASSGYGAYEQYF. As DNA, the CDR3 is TGTGCCAGCAGTGGATATGGGGCCTACGAGCAGTACTTC.

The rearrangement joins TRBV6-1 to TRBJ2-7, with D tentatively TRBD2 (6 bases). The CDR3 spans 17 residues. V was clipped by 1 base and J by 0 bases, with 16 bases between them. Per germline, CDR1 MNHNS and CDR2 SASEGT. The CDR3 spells CASSEGPAGGTSYEQYF. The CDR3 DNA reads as TGTGCCAGCAGTGAAGGGCCAGCGGGCGGGACCTCCTACGAGCAGTACTTC.

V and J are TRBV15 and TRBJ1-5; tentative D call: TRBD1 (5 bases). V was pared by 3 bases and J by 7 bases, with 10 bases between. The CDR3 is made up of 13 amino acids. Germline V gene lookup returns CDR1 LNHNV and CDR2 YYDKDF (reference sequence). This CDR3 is CATSSRDGQPQHF. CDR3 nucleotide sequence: TGTGCCACCAGCAGCAGGGATGGACAGCCCCAGCATTTT.

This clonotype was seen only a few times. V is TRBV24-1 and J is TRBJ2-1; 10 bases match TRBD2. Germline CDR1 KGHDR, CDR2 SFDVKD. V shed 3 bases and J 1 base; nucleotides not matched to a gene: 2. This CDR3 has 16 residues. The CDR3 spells CATSDRTSGSYNEQFF. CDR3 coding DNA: TGTGCCACCAGTGATCGGACTAGCGGATCCTACAATGAGCAGTTCTTC.

The CDR3 loop is CASSLDYVTDTQYF. The CDR3 bases are TGTGCCAGCAGCTTGGACTACGTTACAGATACGCAGTATTTT. The V and J genes are TRBV12-3 or TRBV12-4 and TRBJ2-3, with D maybe TRBD2 (6 bases). Trimming removed 6 bases from V and 3 bases from J, with 13 bases in between. The CDR3 consists of 14 residues.

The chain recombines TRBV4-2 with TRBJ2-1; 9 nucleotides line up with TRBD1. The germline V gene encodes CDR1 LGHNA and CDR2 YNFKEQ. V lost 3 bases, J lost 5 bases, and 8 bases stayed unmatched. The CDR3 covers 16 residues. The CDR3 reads CASSHAEGQGNNEQFF. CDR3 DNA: TGTGCCAGCAGCCACGCCGAGGGACAGGGCAACAATGAGCAGTTCTTC.

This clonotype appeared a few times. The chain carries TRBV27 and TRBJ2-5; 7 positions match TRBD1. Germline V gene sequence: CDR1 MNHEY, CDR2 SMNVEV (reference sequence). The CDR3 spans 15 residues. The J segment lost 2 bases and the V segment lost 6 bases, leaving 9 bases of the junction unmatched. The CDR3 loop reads CASRITGTVQETQYF. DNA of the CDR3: TGTGCCAGCAGGATAACTGGGACAGTACAAGAGACCCAGTACTTC.

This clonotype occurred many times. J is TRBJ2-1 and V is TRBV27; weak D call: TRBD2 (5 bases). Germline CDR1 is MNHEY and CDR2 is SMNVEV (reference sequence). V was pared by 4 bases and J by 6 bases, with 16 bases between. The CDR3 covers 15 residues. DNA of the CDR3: TGTGCCAGCAGTTATTATCGAGGGCGGACCAATGAGCAGTTCTTC. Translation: CASSYYRGRTNEQFF.

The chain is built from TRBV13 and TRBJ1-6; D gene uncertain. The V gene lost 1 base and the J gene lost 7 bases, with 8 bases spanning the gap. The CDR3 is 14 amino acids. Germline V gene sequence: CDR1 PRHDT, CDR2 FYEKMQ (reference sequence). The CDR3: CASSLVRGNSPLHF. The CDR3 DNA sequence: TGTGCCAGCAGCTTAGTTAGAGGGAATTCACCCCTCCACTTT.

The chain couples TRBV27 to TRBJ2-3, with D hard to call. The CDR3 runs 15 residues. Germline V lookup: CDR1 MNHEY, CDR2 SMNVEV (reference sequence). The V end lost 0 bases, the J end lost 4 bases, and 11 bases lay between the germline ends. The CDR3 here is CASSLSLPRADTQYF. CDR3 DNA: TGTGCCAGCAGTTTATCTCTACCGCGTGCAGATACGCAGTATTTT.